These 30 T cell receptor beta chains came from one sample sequenced in a study of post-analysis software for immune sequencing data. Study-wide findings and caveats: Among roughly 5 TRBV segments more frequent in patients than controls were TRBV5-6, TRBV5-1 and TRBV20-1.

These receptors are not linked to any known antigen. Every TCR beta cDNA library bore unique molecular identifiers. One entry per CDR3 protein results from TCRdb running MiXCR on the PCR reads. The sample holds approximately 770,000 distinct CDR3 sequences, about 43% seen once. Source material: blood. These receptors were obtained from a girl under 18 with multiple sclerosis.

This clonotype was picked up a small number of times. This sequence joins TRBV7-2 and TRBJ2-3, with D possibly matching TRBD2 (6 bases). CDR1 and CDR2 (germline): SGHTA, FQGNSA. Between the trimmed V and J ends, which lost 2 bases and 4 bases, there was a span of 16 bases. The CDR3 covers 16 residues. CDR3 in DNA: TGTGCCAGCAGCTTACTCTGGCGGGGCGGAGCAGATACGCAGTATTTT. Translating gives CASSLLWRGGADTQYF.

V usage is TRBV6-5 and J usage is TRBJ1-1; tentative D call: TRBD1 (6 bases). Germline V gene lookup returns CDR1 MNHEY and CDR2 SVGAGI. This CDR3 is 13 amino acids long. V lost 0 bases to trimming and J lost 6 bases, with 8 bases between them. In nucleotides, the CDR3 is TGTGCCAGCAGTTACTCCGGGGGCCCTGAAGCTTTCTTT. Translated, it gives CASSYSGGPEAFF.

The chain has TRBV20-1 and TRBJ2-1, with 9 bases aligning to TRBD2. CDR3 length: 14 residues. CDR1 and CDR2 (germline): DFQATT, SNEGSKA (reference sequence). V lost 1 base and J lost 7; bases outside the gene matches: 5. The CDR3 region is CSARGLAGSNEQFF. In DNA form, the CDR3 reads TGCAGTGCTAGAGGGCTAGCGGGAAGTAATGAGCAGTTCTTC.

Of note for this clonotype: A much larger clonotype is one base distant, so this may be a read error. V gene TRBV10-3 combines with J gene TRBJ2-3; 7 bases map to TRBD2. Germline trimming cut 2 bases from V and 3 bases from J; bases unmatched to any gene: 8. The CDR3 loop spans 16 amino acids. Germline V gene sequence: CDR1 ENHRY, CDR2 SYGVKD. In DNA form, the CDR3 reads TGTGCCATCAGTGAGACCCTAGCGGTTACTACAGATACGCAGTATTTT. It codes for CAISETLAVTTDTQYF.

The table lists this clonotype with a few counts. The chain combines TRBV6-1 with TRBJ2-5, with 7 bases identical to TRBD2. V was pared by 0 bases and J by 5 bases, with 9 bases of the junction left unmatched. This CDR3 is built from 16 residues. Per the germline V gene, CDR1 is MNHNS and CDR2 is SASEGT. CDR3 DNA: TGTGCCAGCAGTGAAGCAGGCGGGAGAATGAAGGAGACCCAGTACTTC. Translated, it gives CASSEAGGRMKETQYF.

This clonotype was counted a few times. The chain joins TRBV6-5 to TRBJ2-1; the D gene is possibly TRBD2 (6 bases). Trimming left V 2 bases short and J 2 bases short, with 13 bases between. There are 16 residues in the CDR3. Germline V gene data show CDR1 as MNHEY and CDR2 as SVGAGI. Written as DNA, the CDR3 is TGTGCCAGCAGTTACGAGTCCCGGGGGACCTACAATGAGCAGTTCTTC. Translating it yields CASSYESRGTYNEQFF.

This clonotype has only a few counts. The chain links TRBV20-1 to TRBJ2-5; unclear D gene. CDR3 length equals 12 residues. Per the germline V gene, CDR1 is DFQATT and CDR2 is SNEGSKA (reference sequence). The germline V and J ends were trimmed by 6 bases and 4 bases, with 12 bases remaining between them. In nucleotides, the CDR3 is TGCAGTGCCGGGCTAGGTACAGAGACCCAGTACTTC. Its translation is CSAGLGTETQYF.

The CDR3 loop is CATSRTSGRFVQETQYF. For the CDR3, the DNA is TGTGCCACAAGTCGGACTAGCGGGAGATTCGTCCAAGAGACCCAGTACTTC. The chain uses TRBV15 and TRBJ2-5, with 13 bases lining up with TRBD2. The junction had 11 bases not matched to a gene; V was cut back by 9 bases and J by 1 base. The germline gives CDR1 LNHNV, CDR2 YYDKDF (reference sequence). The CDR3 has 17 amino acids.

This clonotype showed up just a few times. The gene calls are TRBV6-5 and TRBJ2-4; possibly TRBD1 for D (6 bases). This CDR3 has 15 residues. Trimming removed 0 bases at V and 5 bases at J, with 11 bases between. Germline CDR1 reads MNHEY; CDR2 reads SVGAGI. The CDR3 DNA reads as TGTGCCAGCAGTTACTCACAAGGGGGTGAAAACATTCAGTACTTC. Protein: CASSYSQGGENIQYF.

This clonotype turned up a few times. V and J are TRBV7-2 and TRBJ1-5; D may be TRBD1 (6 bases). Germline lookup yields CDR1 SGHTA and CDR2 FQGNSA. The CDR3 totals 16 residues. V was shortened by 2 bases and J by 6 bases, with 17 bases between the two germline ends. For the CDR3, the DNA is TGTGCCAGCAGCTTAATCGGGGGGCGTAACGGTCAGCCCCAGCATTTT. This translates into CASSLIGGRNGQPQHF.

This CDR3 reads CASSLGGSMNEQFF. CDR3 bases: TGTGCCAGCAGCTTGGGTGGTAGTATGAATGAGCAGTTCTTC. The rearrangement joins TRBV5-6 to TRBJ2-1; no reliable D call. Germline-derived CDR1 and CDR2 are SGHDT and YYEEEE. Trimming left V 0 bases short and J 7 bases short, with 11 bases between. This CDR3 is 14 amino acids long.

The chain couples TRBV12-3 or TRBV12-4 to TRBJ2-1; 10 nucleotides agree with TRBD2. The CDR3 consists of 16 residues. The ends lost 3 bases at V and 2 bases at J; junction bases unmatched: 4. The CDR3 region is CASSFVLAGAYNEQFF. The CDR3 region has the DNA TGTGCCAGCAGTTTCGTCCTAGCGGGAGCCTACAATGAGCAGTTCTTC.

The chain has TRBV7-3 and TRBJ2-3; D remains unclear. Trimming shortened V by 5 bases and J by 3 bases, and 12 bases separated the two germline ends. This CDR3 has 14 amino acids. The germline V gene encodes CDR1 SGHTA and CDR2 FQGTGA. The CDR3: CASSPMRGTDTQYF. The CDR3 nucleotides are TGTGCCAGCAGCCCCATGAGAGGTACAGATACGCAGTATTTT.

This clonotype occurred a few times. The rearrangement links TRBV3-1 to TRBJ1-1; a possible D gene is TRBD1 (5 bases). Germline V gene lookup returns CDR1 LGHDT and CDR2 YNNKEL (reference sequence). Between the trimmed V and J ends, which lost 4 bases and 2 bases, there was a span of 11 bases. The CDR3 is made up of 14 amino acids. In DNA form, the CDR3 reads TGTGCCAGCAGCCCCTGGGGCCCCAACACTGAAGCTTTCTTT. Translating gives CASSPWGPNTEAFF.

This clonotype was counted between two and nine times. The rearrangement links TRBV4-2 to TRBJ1-2; D is undetermined. V lost 0 bases and J lost 2, with 10 bases in between. This CDR3 has 15 amino acids. Germline V lookup: CDR1 LGHNA, CDR2 YNFKEQ. The CDR3 reads CASSQDLDGNYGYTF. As DNA, the CDR3 is TGTGCCAGCAGCCAAGATCTTGACGGCAACTATGGCTACACCTTC.

This clonotype came up a few times. The J gene is TRBJ2-1, the V gene TRBV29-1, with a weak D call TRBD1 (6 bases). Germline values: CDR1 SQVTM, CDR2 ANQGSEA. Trimming pared 2 bases from V and 0 bases from J, leaving 20 bases between. The CDR3 is made up of 18 amino acids. CDR3 region: CSVEIAATTGSSYNEQFF. The CDR3 nucleotides are TGCAGCGTTGAAATCGCAGCAACTACAGGGAGCTCCTACAATGAGCAGTTCTTC.

The V gene is TRBV20-1, the J gene TRBJ2-7, with D perhaps TRBD1 (6 bases). This CDR3 is built from 12 residues. The V end was cut by 5 bases, the J end by 5 bases, with 13 bases between. Germline lookup yields CDR1 DFQATT and CDR2 SNEGSKA (reference sequence). The CDR3 here is CSAETGNHEQYF. The CDR3 bases are TGCAGTGCTGAGACAGGAAACCACGAGCAGTACTTC.

The chain employs TRBV5-4 and TRBJ1-2; maybe TRBD1 (5 bases). The CDR3 extends over 13 amino acids. The V gene lost 0 bases and the J gene lost 6 bases, with 9 bases spanning the gap. CDR1 and CDR2 from the germline V gene are SGHNT and YYREEE (reference sequence). The CDR3 loop is CASSLEAGNGYTF. CDR3 in DNA: TGTGCCAGCAGCTTGGAGGCAGGGAATGGCTACACCTTC.

This clonotype was seen more than once but under ten times. The chain joins TRBV4-2 to TRBJ2-1, with D possibly TRBD2 on 6 matching bases. V lost 0 bases, J lost 2 bases, and 8 bases lay in between. This CDR3 has 15 residues. CDR1 and CDR2 from the germline V gene are LGHNA and YNFKEQ. CDR3 coding DNA: TGTGCCAGCAGCCAAGATGCGGGACCCTACAATGAGCAGTTCTTC. The encoded protein is CASSQDAGPYNEQFF.

The chain couples TRBV28 to TRBJ2-7; perhaps D is TRBD1 or TRBD2 (6 bases each). This CDR3 has 13 residues. V shed 11 bases and J shed 0 bases, with 14 bases lying between them. CDR1 and CDR2 (germline): MDHEN, SYDVKM. The DNA for the CDR3 is TGTGCCGCCAGGGGACTTCTCTCCTACGAGCAGTACTTC. Residues: CAARGLLSYEQYF.

The chain recombines TRBV28 with TRBJ2-5; D is unresolved. Germline values: CDR1 MDHEN, CDR2 SYDVKM. CDR3 length: 14 residues. The germline V and J ends were trimmed by 5 bases and 5 bases, with 15 bases remaining between them. CDR3 amino acids: CASSPSNGPETQYF. Written as DNA, the CDR3 is TGTGCCAGCAGTCCGTCAAATGGGCCCGAGACCCAGTACTTC. Full variable domain (outside the CDR3, taken from reference TRBV28 and TRBJ2-5): DVKVTQSSRYLVKRTGEKVFLECVQDMDHENMFWYRQDPGLGLRLIYFSYDVKMKEKGDIPEGYSVSREKKERFSLILESASTNQTSMYLCASSPSNGPETQYFGPGTRLLVL.

This clonotype was found once. The chain links TRBV7-2 to TRBJ2-3, with 11 positions matching TRBD2. This CDR3 is 15 amino acids long. Germline V gene data show CDR1 as SGHTA and CDR2 as FQGNSA. The J segment lost 6 bases and the V segment lost 0 bases, leaving 2 bases of the junction unmatched. The CDR3 loop is CASSLASGRGDTQYF. The CDR3 DNA sequence: TGTGCCAGCAGCTTAGCTAGCGGGAGGGGGGATACGCAGTATTTT.

This clonotype was seen only a few times. The chain links TRBV27 to TRBJ1-6; the D is unclear. Between the trimmed V and J ends, which lost 6 bases and 7 bases, there was a span of 13 bases. Germline CDR1 reads MNHEY; CDR2 reads SMNVEV (reference sequence). This CDR3 is 14 amino acids long. The CDR3 DNA is TGTGCCAGCAGGGGATTGGGCGGGAATTCACCCCTCCACTTT. Translating it yields CASRGLGGNSPLHF.

The genes are TRBV12-3 or TRBV12-4 and TRBJ2-1, with D possibly matching TRBD2 (7 bases). Trimming removed 7 bases from V and 4 bases from J, with 17 bases in between. The CDR3 is 15 amino acids. The CDR3 protein is CASTLGGPGYNEQFF. For the CDR3, the DNA is TGTGCCAGCACCTTGGGGGGGCCAGGTTACAATGAGCAGTTCTTC.

This clonotype showed up just a few times. The chain joins TRBV6-6 to TRBJ2-7; maybe TRBD1 (6 bases). The germline V and J ends were trimmed by 0 bases and 2 bases, with 14 bases remaining between them. The CDR3 extends over 16 amino acids. CDR1 and CDR2 from the germline V gene are MNHNY and SVGAGI (reference sequence). This chain's CDR3 is CASSYSGQGRAYEQYF. The CDR3 DNA reads as TGTGCCAGCAGTTACTCGGGGCAGGGGAGAGCCTACGAGCAGTACTTC.

This chain uses TRBV7-8 with TRBJ2-1, with 8 nucleotides matching TRBD1. The J call is uncertain, as TRBJ2-7 better fits the DNA end. The CDR3 is 16 residues long. Germline lookup yields CDR1 SGHVS and CDR2 FQNEAQ. The CDR3 here is CASSLRDRRSYNEQYF. CDR3 DNA: TGTGCCAGCAGCTTAAGGGACAGGAGATCGTACAATGAGCAGTACTTC.

This clonotype was recorded only once. The chain joins TRBV12-3 or TRBV12-4 to TRBJ2-3; 9 bases line up with TRBD2. CDR3 length equals 14 residues. Germline trimming cut 7 bases from V and 4 bases from J; bases unmatched to any gene: 6. CDR3 region: CASIAGGPSDTQYF. In nucleotides, the CDR3 is TGTGCCAGCATTGCGGGAGGGCCGTCAGATACGCAGTATTTT.

The V and J genes are TRBV7-8 and TRBJ2-4; D unresolved. TRBJ2-7 matches the DNA end more closely, so the J call is doubtful. Germline CDR1 SGHVS, CDR2 FQNEAQ. The CDR3 loop spans 13 amino acids. CDR3 sequence reads: CASSLPPLYEQYF. The CDR3 region has the DNA TGTGCCAGCAGCCTACCGCCTCTCTACGAGCAGTACTTC.

The chain links TRBV6-5 to TRBJ1-5; TRBD1 matches 8 bases. The CDR3 is 18 residues long. J lost 2 bases, V lost 2 bases, and 11 bases had no gene match. Germline V gene lookup returns CDR1 MNHEY and CDR2 SVGAGI. The CDR3 nucleotides read TGTGCCAGCAGTTACGGGTCCCGACAGGGGTTCGGCAATCAGCCCCAGCATTTT. Its protein product is CASSYGSRQGFGNQPQHF.

The chain joins TRBV5-1 to TRBJ2-7, with unresolved D. Per the germline V gene, CDR1 is SGHRS and CDR2 is YFSETQ. This CDR3 contains 13 residues. V gave up 0 bases and J gave up 7 bases, with 11 bases separating them. CDR3 in amino acids: CASSLVVGNEQYF. In DNA form, the CDR3 reads TGCGCCAGCAGCTTGGTAGTGGGGAATGAGCAGTACTTC.